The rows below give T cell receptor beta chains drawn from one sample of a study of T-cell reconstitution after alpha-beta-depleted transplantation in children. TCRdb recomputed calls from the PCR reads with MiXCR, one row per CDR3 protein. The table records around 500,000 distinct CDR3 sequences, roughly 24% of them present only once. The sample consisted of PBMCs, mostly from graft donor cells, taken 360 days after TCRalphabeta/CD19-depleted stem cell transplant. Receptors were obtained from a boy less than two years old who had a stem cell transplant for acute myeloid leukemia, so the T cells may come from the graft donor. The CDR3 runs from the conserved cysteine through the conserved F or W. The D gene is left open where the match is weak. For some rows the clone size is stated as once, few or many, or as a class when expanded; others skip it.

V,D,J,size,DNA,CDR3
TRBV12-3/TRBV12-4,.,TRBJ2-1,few,TGTGCCAGCAGAAGAGGACAGTACAATGAGCAGTTCTTC,CASRRGQYNEQFF
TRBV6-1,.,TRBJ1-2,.,TGTGCCAGCAGCCCCCCCCGGGGACCCTATGGCTACACCTTC,CASSPPRGPYGYTF
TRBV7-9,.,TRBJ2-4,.,TGTGCCAGCAGCTTAGAGTATACGGGAAGCATTCAGTACTTC,CASSLEYTGSIQYF
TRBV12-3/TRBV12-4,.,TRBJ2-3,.,TGTGCCAGCAAGGGAGCCACAGATACGCAGTATTTT,CASKGATDTQYF
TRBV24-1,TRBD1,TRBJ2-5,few,TGTGCCACCAGTGAGAGGACAGGTACCACTCAAGAGACCCAGTACTTC,CATSERTGTTQETQYF
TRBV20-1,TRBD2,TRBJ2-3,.,TGCAGTGCTAGAGCCTTGTGGATTAGCGGGGCCCGGAACACAGATACGCAGTATTTT,CSARALWISGARNTDTQYF
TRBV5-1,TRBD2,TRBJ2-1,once,TGCGCCAGCAGCTTCGCTAGCGGGGGGCCCAATGAGCAGTTCTTC,CASSFASGGPNEQFF
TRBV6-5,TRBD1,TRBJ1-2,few,TGTGCCAGCAGTTATAATCACAGGGGGGACTATGGCTACACCTTC,CASSYNHRGDYGYTF
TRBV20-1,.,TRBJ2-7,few,TGCAGTGCTGGACCCTTAGATTATTACGAGCAGTACTTC,CSAGPLDYYEQYF
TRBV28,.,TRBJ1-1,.,TGTGCAACCCTCTCGAACACTGAAGCTTTCTTT,CATLSNTEAFF
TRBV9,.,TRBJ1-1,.,TGTGCCAGCAGCGTAGATAACGGATTGAACACTGAAGCTTTCTTT,CASSVDNGLNTEAFF
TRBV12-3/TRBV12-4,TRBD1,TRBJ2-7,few,TGTGCCAGCAGCTTAAGCCCGGGACAGGGGCGTACCTACGAGCAGTACTTC,CASSLSPGQGRTYEQYF
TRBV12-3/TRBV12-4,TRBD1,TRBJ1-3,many,TGTGCCGGACAGGGGGTCGCTGGAAACACCATATATTTT,CAGQGVAGNTIYF
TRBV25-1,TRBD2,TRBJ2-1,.,TGTGCCAGCAGTGAATATAGCGGGGGGACCTACAATGAGCAGTTCTTC,CASSEYSGGTYNEQFF
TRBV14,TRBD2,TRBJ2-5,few,TGTGCCAGCAGCGCGGGACTACGGGGAGAGACCCAGTACTTC,CASSAGLRGETQYF
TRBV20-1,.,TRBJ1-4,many,TGCAGTGCTAGAGATCCGGGTCAGGGAACGGAAAAACTGTTTTTT,CSARDPGQGTEKLFF
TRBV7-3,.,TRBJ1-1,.,TGTGCCAGCAGCCTCGGGGGGTGGACTGAAGCTTTCTTT,CASSLGGWTEAFF
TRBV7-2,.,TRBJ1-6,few,TGTGCCAGCAGCCTTCGGCTGACTAATTCACCCCTCCACTTT,CASSLRLTNSPLHF
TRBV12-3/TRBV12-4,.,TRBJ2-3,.,TGTGCCAGCAGTCCAGCGCACCACAGGGAGGCCTGGGTTACGCAGTATTTT,CASSPAHHREAWVTQYF
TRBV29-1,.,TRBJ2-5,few,TGCAGCGTTGGAGTTCTAGCTAAAGAGACCCAGTACTTC,CSVGVLAKETQYF
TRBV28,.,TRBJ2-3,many,TGTGCCAGCAGCAACCGGGACAGCACAGATACGCAGTATTTT,CASSNRDSTDTQYF
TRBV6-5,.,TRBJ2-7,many,TGTGCCAGCAGTTACGGTAGCAACTACGAGCAGTACTTC,CASSYGSNYEQYF
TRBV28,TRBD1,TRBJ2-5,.,TGTGCCAGCACCCTGTGGGACAGGTCAGATGAGACCCAGTACTTC,CASTLWDRSDETQYF
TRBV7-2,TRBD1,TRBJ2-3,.,TGTGCCAGCAGCCAAACGACAGGGGGTATGAGAACAGATACGCAGTATTTT,CASSQTTGGMRTDTQYF
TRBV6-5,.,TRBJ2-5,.,TGTGCCAGCAGTTACTCTAGTCAGCAAGAGACCCAGTACTTC,CASSYSSQQETQYF
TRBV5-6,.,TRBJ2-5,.,TGTGCCAGCAGCCCCGAGGCCTCGGAGACCCAGTACTTC,CASSPEASETQYF
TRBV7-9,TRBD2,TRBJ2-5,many,TGTGCCAGCAGCGTACGGCGGGGGGTCAAAGAGACCCAGTACTTC,CASSVRRGVKETQYF
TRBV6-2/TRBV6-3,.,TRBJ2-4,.,TGTGCCAGCAGTACCCACCTGAGGAGGAGAGACATTCAGTACTTC,CASSTHLRRRDIQYF
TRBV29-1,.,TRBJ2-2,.,TGCAGCGTTGAAACATGGGTGGCCGGGGAGCTGTTTTTT,CSVETWVAGELFF
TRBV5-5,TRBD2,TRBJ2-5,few,TGTGCCAGCAGCGCGGGACTAGCGGGGATGGAGACCCAGTACTTC,CASSAGLAGMETQYF
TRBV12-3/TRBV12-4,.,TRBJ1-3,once,TGTGCCAGCATTAGTGGGGTTTCGAGAAACACCATATATTTT,CASISGVSRNTIYF
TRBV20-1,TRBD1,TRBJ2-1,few,TGCAGTGCTCACCAACCGGGACAGCGCCACAATGAGCAGTTCTTC,CSAHQPGQRHNEQFF
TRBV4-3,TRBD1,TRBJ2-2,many,TGCGCCAGCAGCCAGGGGACAGGCCACACCGGGGAGCTGTTTTTT,CASSQGTGHTGELFF
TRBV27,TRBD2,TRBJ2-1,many,TGTGCCAGCAGTTTGGTTGCGGGGGGGTCTGAGCAGTTCTTC,CASSLVAGGSEQFF
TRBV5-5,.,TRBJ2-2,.,TGTGCCAGCAGCTTTCAGGGAAACACCGGGGAGCTGTTTTTT,CASSFQGNTGELFF
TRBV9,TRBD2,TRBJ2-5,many,TGTGCCAGCAGCACAAGCGGGGGGGCGGAAGAGACCCAGTACTTC,CASSTSGGAEETQYF
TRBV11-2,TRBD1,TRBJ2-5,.,TGTGCCAGCAGCTTAGGTGGCGTTATGGTTCGGGACAGGGTCCAAGAGACCCAGTACTTC,CASSLGGVMVRDRVQETQYF
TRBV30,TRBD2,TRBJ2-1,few,TGTGCCTGGAGAGGGCTAGCGGGGACCTACAATGAGCAGTTCTTC,CAWRGLAGTYNEQFF
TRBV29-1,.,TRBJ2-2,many,TGCAGCGTATTTGCACCCCTCGCCGGGGAGCTGTTTTTT,CSVFAPLAGELFF
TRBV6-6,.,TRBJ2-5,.,TGTGCTACGCGAACAGGGCCTCAAGAGACCCAGTACTTC,CATRTGPQETQYF
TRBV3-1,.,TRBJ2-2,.,TGTGCCAGCAGCCCAGTGGTTGGTCAGGATACCGTGAACACCGGGGAGCTGTTTTTT,CASSPVVGQDTVNTGELFF
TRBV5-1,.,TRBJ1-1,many,TGCGCCAGCCAATCAAGACGGGAGACTGAAGCTTTCTTT,CASQSRRETEAFF
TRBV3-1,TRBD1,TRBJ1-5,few,TGTGCCAGCAGCCAAGGGGGACAGGCTCCGAAGCCCCAGCATTTT,CASSQGGQAPKPQHF
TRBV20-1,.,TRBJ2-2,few,TGCAGAGGAAACACCGGGGAGCTGTTTTTT,CRGNTGELFF
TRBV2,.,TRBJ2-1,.,TGTGCCAGCATGGTTGACAATGAGCAGTTCTTC,CASMVDNEQFF
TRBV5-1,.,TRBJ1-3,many,TGCGCCAGCAGCTTGGCCGGCATTTCTGGAAACACCATATATTTT,CASSLAGISGNTIYF
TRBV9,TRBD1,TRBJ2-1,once,TGTGCCAGCAGCAGACGACAGGGGTACGGCAATGAGCAGTTCTTC,CASSRRQGYGNEQFF
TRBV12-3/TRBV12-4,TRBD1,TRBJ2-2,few,TGTGCCAGCAGCCGACAGGGGCAGGACGGGGAGCTGTTTTTT,CASSRQGQDGELFF
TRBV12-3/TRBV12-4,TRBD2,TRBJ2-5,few,TGTGCCAGCAGAACCGTAGCGGGACGGTACCAAGAGACCCAGTACTTC,CASRTVAGRYQETQYF
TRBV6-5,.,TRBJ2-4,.,TGTGCCAGCAGTTACTCGACGATTCTAGCCAAAAACATTCAGTACTTC,CASSYSTILAKNIQYF
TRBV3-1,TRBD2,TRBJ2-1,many,TGTGCCAGCAGCCCGACTAGCGGGGTGTACAATGAGCAGTTCTTC,CASSPTSGVYNEQFF
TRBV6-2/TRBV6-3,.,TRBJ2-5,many,TGTGCCAGCATTTCGGTCGGCGAGACCCAGTACTTC,CASISVGETQYF
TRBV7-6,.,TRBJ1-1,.,TGTGCCAGCAGCTCAAGGACGGTCCTGAACACTGAAGCTTTCTTT,CASSSRTVLNTEAFF
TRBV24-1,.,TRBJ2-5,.,TGTGCCACCAGTGATCGATACAAAGAGACCCAGTACTTC,CATSDRYKETQYF
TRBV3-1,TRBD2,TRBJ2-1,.,TGTGCCAGCACCCCCAGCCGGGGGGTCGGGGAGCAGTTCTTC,CASTPSRGVGEQFF
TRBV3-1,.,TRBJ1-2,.,TGTGCCAGCAGCCAAGCCCCCCTTCCATTCGCATTC,CASSQAPLPFAF
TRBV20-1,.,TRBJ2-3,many,TGCAGTGCTAGAAGGGTAGGGTCAGACCACCATCGTACGCAGTATTTT,CSARRVGSDHHRTQYF
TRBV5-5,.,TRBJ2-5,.,TGTGCCAGCAGCTACACCTCAGAGACCCAGTACTTC,CASSYTSETQYF
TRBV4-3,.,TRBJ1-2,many,TGCGCCAGCAGCCAAGCTGAGGGACCCGCTAACTATGGCTACACCTTC,CASSQAEGPANYGYTF